This TCR beta chain was documented in a study of PD-1 blockade in mismatch repair-deficient tumors. Produced via immunoSEQ multiplex PCR; TCRdb's table is partial and in-frame only. The table has around 120,000 clones, about nine tenths seen once. V was pared by 0 bases and J by 1 base, with 4 bases between. Germline V gene sequence: CDR1 SEHNR, CDR2 FQNEAQ (reference sequence). This CDR3 region has 13 residues. This clonotype originated in an adult with mismatch repair-deficient cancer. The source material was peripheral blood, sampled roughly 70 weeks after starting pembrolizumab. The chain combines TRBV7-9 with TRBJ2-7; unclear D gene. The CDR3 here is CASSLARSYEQYF. Here the CDR3 DNA reads TGTGCCAGCAGCTTAGCAAGATCCTACGAGCAGTACTTC.